This T cell receptor (beta chain) appears in the sequencing data of a study of post-analysis software for immune sequencing data. This clonotype was observed a handful of times. As yet, its antigen is unknown. Germline CDR1 is SEHNR and CDR2 is FQNEAQ (reference sequence). The ends lost 5 bases at V and 2 bases at J; junction bases unmatched: 9. The CDR3 is 15 amino acids. Unique-molecular-identifier-tagged TCR beta cDNA libraries were used. The source material, about 0.95 to 11 million T cells, gave rise to 500,000 or so cDNA molecules. TCRdb analysed the PCR reads with MiXCR anew, one entry per CDR3 protein. The data show roughly 600,000 distinct CDR3 sequences, roughly 46% seen once. Regarding the study as a whole: The study found TRBV5-6, TRBV5-1 and TRBV20-1 among 4 or 5 TRBV segments more frequent in patients than controls. Significantly lower normalized Chao1 diversity was found in patients with multiple sclerosis relative to controls.

What was sequenced was blood. The sequence came from a girl aged 10 to 17 with multiple sclerosis. The V gene is TRBV7-9, the J gene TRBJ2-7, with 7 bases that match TRBD2. In nucleotides, the CDR3 is TGTGCCAGCAGCCCTCCGGGGACTAAGACCTACGAGCAGTACTTC. Its translation is CASSPPGTKTYEQYF.